This entry lists 29 T cell receptor beta chains sequenced from one sample in a study of blood T cell repertoires in COVID-19. TCRdb keeps only in-frame clones here, not all; method: immunoSEQ multiplex PCR. Of fewer than 150,000 clones in the sample, about 85% were seen once. Sequencing was performed on peripheral blood. The receptors come from a human donor in a cohort sampled during active COVID-19.

The rearrangement uses TRBV27 and TRBJ2-7; D perhaps matches TRBD2 (6 bases). The CDR3 is made up of 15 amino acids. V was trimmed by 5 bases and J by 0 bases, leaving 14 bases between them. Germline CDR1 MNHEY, CDR2 SMNVEV (reference sequence). CDR3 bases: TGTGCCAGCAGTCGAGCAGGGAGGAGCTCCTACGAGCAGTACGTC. Translated, it gives CASSRAGRSSYEQYV.

The chain carries TRBV6-1 and TRBJ1-2; TRBD1 aligns across 8 bases. CDR1 and CDR2 (germline): MNHNS, SASEGT. The CDR3 runs 16 residues. J gave up 5 bases and V 1 base, and 9 bases lay outside the gene matches. The CDR3 region has the DNA TGTGCCAGCAGTGAAGGGGCCCCGGGACAGGTATATGGCTACACCTTC. This encodes CASSEGAPGQVYGYTF.

The chain links TRBV5-1 to TRBJ1-4; D unclear. The CDR3 contains 13 residues. The ends were cut back, 5 bases at V and 7 bases at J, with 12 bases in the middle. Per germline, CDR1 SGHRS and CDR2 YFSETQ. The CDR3: CASRPEGGEKLFF. DNA of the CDR3: TGCGCCAGCAGGCCGGAGGGTGGTGAAAAACTGTTTTTT.

V is TRBV23-1 and J is TRBJ2-1; 9 nucleotides agree with TRBD2. TRBV23-1 falls under the ORF class, with uncertain function. With V trimmed by 2 bases and J by 8 bases, 13 bases remained unmatched. There are 17 residues in the CDR3. Here the CDR3 reads CASSQKRLAGGPDEQFF. CDR3 sequence (DNA): TGCGCCAGCAGTCAAAAGCGATTGGCGGGAGGGCCCGATGAGCAGTTCTTC.

The chain is built from TRBV19 and TRBJ2-2; D uncertain. Germline lookup yields CDR1 LNHDA and CDR2 SQIVND (reference sequence). The CDR3 consists of 12 residues. Trimming left V 2 bases short and J 7 bases short, with 5 bases between. In DNA form, the CDR3 reads TGTGCCAGTAGTATAAATATCGGGGAGCTGTTTTTT. Amino acid sequence: CASSINIGELFF.

The rearrangement uses TRBV7-8 and TRBJ2-5, with a weak D call TRBD2 (5 bases). The CDR3 contains 14 residues. The V gene lost 1 base and the J gene lost 5 bases, with 11 bases spanning the gap. Germline assignment: CDR1 SGHVS and CDR2 FQNEAQ. The chain's CDR3 is CASSLVARGETQYF. Here the CDR3 DNA reads TGTGCCAGCAGCTTAGTCGCCAGAGGGGAGACCCAGTACTTC.

The chain joins TRBV5-1 to TRBJ2-2; D is possibly TRBD2 (7 bases). Trimming left V 6 bases short and J 0 bases short, with 24 bases between. Germline CDR1 and CDR2: SGHRS and YFSETQ. The CDR3 length is 19 residues. The CDR3 spells CASTFGRLWGGPNTGELFF. Written as DNA, the CDR3 is TGCGCCAGCACCTTCGGACGTCTCTGGGGGGGCCCGAACACCGGGGAGCTGTTTTTT.

This chain joins TRBV3-1 (or the pseudogene TRBV3-2) and TRBJ2-5; D gene ambiguous. The V end lost 0 bases, the J end lost 5 bases, and 10 bases lay between the germline ends. CDR3 length equals 14 residues. From germline, CDR1 is LGHDT and CDR2 YNNKEL (reference sequence). The CDR3 is CASSQESDGETQYF. CDR3 coding DNA: TGTGCCAGCAGCCAAGAAAGTGACGGGGAGACCCAGTACTTC.

The rearrangement joins TRBV6-5 to TRBJ2-7; possibly TRBD1 for D (6 bases). The germline V and J ends were trimmed by 0 bases and 3 bases, with 15 bases remaining between them. Germline lookup yields CDR1 MNHEY and CDR2 SVGAGI. The length of the CDR3 is 16 residues. The CDR3 DNA sequence: TGTGCCAGCAGTTACTCGCCCCCAGGGGCCCTCTACGAGCAGTACTTC. Translation: CASSYSPPGALYEQYF.

The chain carries TRBV7-9 and TRBJ1-2; D possibly corresponds to TRBD1 (5 bases). This CDR3 comprises 12 residues. Trimming left V 5 bases short and J 7 bases short, with 11 bases between. Germline CDR1 reads SEHNR; CDR2 reads FQNEAQ (reference sequence). CDR3 sequence (DNA): TGTGCCAGCAGCGCCAGGGTTGGTGGCTACACCTTC. Amino acid sequence: CASSARVGGYTF.

This clone appeared a single time. The rearrangement links TRBV10-3 to TRBJ2-3; TRBD1 matches at 9 bases. Germline V gene lookup returns CDR1 ENHRY and CDR2 SYGVKD. J lost 3 bases, V lost 7 bases, and 5 bases had no gene match. CDR3 size: 14 residues. The chain's CDR3 is CAINKGQGTDTQYF. CDR3 nucleotides: TGTGCCATCAATAAGGGACAGGGTACAGATACGCAGTATTTT.

The gene calls are TRBV19 and TRBJ1-2; D gene ambiguous. Trimming removed 4 bases from V and 8 bases from J, with 14 bases in between. Per germline, CDR1 LNHDA and CDR2 SQIVND (reference sequence). The CDR3 is 13 residues long. The CDR3 sequence: CASSRGLSWGYTF. The CDR3 DNA sequence: TGTGCCAGTAGTAGAGGGTTGTCCTGGGGCTACACCTTC.

This clone was counted many times. This chain joins TRBV28 and TRBJ1-1; D gene unclear. In germline, CDR1 is MDHEN, CDR2 SYDVKM. Trimming left V 3 bases short and J 5 bases short, with 4 bases between. CDR3 size: 11 residues. The CDR3 protein is CASSFPTEAFF. The CDR3 coding sequence is TGTGCCAGCAGTTTTCCGACTGAAGCTTTCTTT.

This chain connects TRBV30 to TRBJ1-4, with 9 bases that match TRBD1. The CDR3 is made up of 15 amino acids. CDR1 is GTSNPN, CDR2 SVGIG, per germline (reference sequence). The V and J ends lost 2 bases and 8 bases, in that order; junction bases with no gene match: 9. The CDR3 sequence is CAWSTRTGVGEKLFF. DNA of the CDR3: TGTGCCTGGAGTACCCGGACAGGGGTAGGGGAAAAACTGTTTTTT.

The rearrangement joins TRBV4-3 to TRBJ2-1; D gene ambiguous. Germline V gene lookup returns CDR1 LGHNA and CDR2 YSLEER. The germline V and J ends were trimmed by 1 base and 3 bases, with 10 bases remaining between them. CDR3 length equals 15 residues. CDR3 amino acids: CASSQGKGDYNEQFF. The CDR3 region has the DNA TGCGCCAGCAGCCAAGGGAAAGGAGACTACAATGAGCAGTTCTTC.

The chain uses TRBV25-1 and TRBJ1-2; D is ambiguous. The CDR3 is 14 residues long. Germline CDR1 and CDR2: MGHDK and SYGVNS. V was trimmed by 2 bases and J by 8 bases, leaving 15 bases between them. CDR3 in DNA: TGTGCCAGCAGTGAAGGAACCGGTCGGGGAGGCTACACCTTC. The encoded protein is CASSEGTGRGGYTF.

The chain recombines TRBV12-5 with TRBJ2-7; tentatively, D is TRBD2 (5 bases). Per the germline V gene, CDR1 is LGHNT and CDR2 is FRNRAP. V lost 3 bases and J 3 bases, leaving 6 bases between the germline ends. The CDR3 extends over 12 amino acids. The CDR3 coding sequence is TGTGCTAGTGGTTTCGACTACTACGAGCAGTACGTC. This codes for CASGFDYYEQYV.

The rearrangement links TRBV19 to TRBJ2-3, with D maybe TRBD1 (5 bases). The ends were cut back, 6 bases at V and 1 base at J, with 8 bases in the middle. CDR1 LNHDA and CDR2 SQIVND come from the germline V gene (reference sequence). CDR3 length: 13 residues. The CDR3 sequence: CASRKGGTDTQYF. The CDR3 coding sequence is TGTGCCAGTAGGAAAGGGGGCACAGATACGCAGTATTTT.

The CDR3 protein is CASSQSPGQGWGYTF. CDR3 coding DNA: TGTGCCAGCAGCCAGAGTCCGGGACAGGGGTGGGGCTACACCTTC. The chain employs TRBV3-1 (or the pseudogene TRBV3-2) and TRBJ1-2; 10 bases match TRBD1. CDR3 size: 15 residues. The V gene end was trimmed by 3 bases and the J gene end by 8 bases; junction bases not matched to a gene: 9. From germline, CDR1 is LGHDT and CDR2 YNNKEL (reference sequence).

V is TRBV19 and J is TRBJ1-2; maybe TRBD1 (6 bases). Germline CDR1 reads LNHDA; CDR2 reads SQIVND (reference sequence). The CDR3 length is 14 residues. The V end was cut by 5 bases, the J end by 7 bases, with 17 bases between. The CDR3: CASSLTGRSRGYTF. DNA of the CDR3: TGTGCCAGTAGTCTTACAGGGAGATCACGTGGCTACACCTTC.

This chain connects TRBV3-1 (or the pseudogene TRBV3-2) to TRBJ2-3; TRBD1 might be the D (6 bases). V was pared by 6 bases and J by 2 bases, with 12 bases between. The germline V gene encodes CDR1 LGHDT and CDR2 YNNKEL (reference sequence). The CDR3 length is 14 residues. Here the CDR3 reads CASSHRDNTDTQYF. DNA of the CDR3: TGTGCCAGCAGTCACCGGGACAACACAGATACGCAGTATTTT.

Only one count was recorded for this clone. The chain recombines TRBV19 with TRBJ2-5; TRBD2 might be the D (6 bases). The V end was cut by 5 bases, the J end by 2 bases, with 15 bases between. The CDR3 is 15 amino acids. Looked up from germline, CDR1 is LNHDA and CDR2 is SQIVND (reference sequence). DNA of the CDR3: TGTGCCAGTAGTGTAGGGACTTCATTTCAAGAGACCCAGTACTTC. As protein: CASSVGTSFQETQYF.

This chain links TRBV19 with TRBJ2-1; 9 bases are a match to TRBD1. Germline CDR1 and CDR2: LNHDA and SQIVND (reference sequence). The CDR3 spans 17 residues. V dropped 3 bases and J dropped 3; count of bases not matched to a gene: 9. CDR3 DNA sequence: TGTGCCAGTAGTATCGGCGGGACAGGGTCGCACTACAATGAGCAGTTCTTC. As protein: CASSIGGTGSHYNEQFF.

V is TRBV7-8 and J is TRBJ2-4; 7 nucleotides align to TRBD1. The CDR3 is made up of 17 amino acids. Germline-derived CDR1 and CDR2 are SGHVS and FQNEAQ. The junction had 11 bases not matched to a gene; V was cut back by 3 bases and J by 3 bases. CDR3 sequence: CASSLASSGGSKNIQYF. CDR3 coding DNA: TGTGCCAGCAGCTTGGCTTCGTCAGGGGGAAGCAAAAACATTCAGTACTTC.

This chain connects TRBV3-1 (or the pseudogene TRBV3-2) to TRBJ1-4, with 9 bases fitting TRBD1. Trimming at V came to 6 bases and at J to 4 bases, leaving 6 bases not matched to a gene. The CDR3 consists of 15 residues. Per the germline V gene, CDR1 is LGHDT and CDR2 is YNNKEL (reference sequence). The CDR3 nucleotides are TGTGCCAGCAGGAAACAGGGGGCGGGTAATGAAAAACTGTTTTTT. Translating gives CASRKQGAGNEKLFF.

The chain recombines TRBV7-2 with TRBJ1-2; 10 bases are a match to TRBD1. The CDR3 length is 13 residues. Germline V gene sequence: CDR1 SGHTA, CDR2 FQGNSA. After removal of 9 bases from V and 7 bases from J, the junction contained 8 bases not matched to a gene. The CDR3: CARGTGAQGGYTF. The DNA for the CDR3 is TGTGCCAGGGGGACAGGGGCCCAGGGTGGCTACACCTTC. The full variable domain, completed using reference TRBV7-2 and TRBJ1-2, is GAGVSQSPSNKVTEKGKDVELRCDPISGHTALYWYRQSLGQGLEFLIYFQGNSAPDKSGLPSDRFSAERTGGSVSTLTIQRTQQEDSAVYLCARGTGAQGGYTFGSGTRLTVV.

The gene calls are TRBV18 and TRBJ1-5; D possibly corresponds to TRBD1 (6 bases). The CDR3 totals 17 residues. V was cut by 6 bases and J by 1 base, with 19 bases left in between. Germline V gene lookup returns CDR1 KGHSH and CDR2 LQKENI. CDR3 DNA: TGTGCCAGCTCTACCACCGGGGGGGCAGAAAGCAATCAGCCCCAGCATTTT. It codes for CASSTTGGAESNQPQHF.

The chain uses TRBV21-1 and TRBJ2-7; TRBD1 reflects the table's D call only, with no check against the DNA. TRBV21-1 corresponds to a pseudogene. The CDR3 covers 16 residues. The CDR3, as DNA: TGTGCCAGCAGCAAAGAAAAAGGGAACAGGGCCTACGAGCAGTACGTC. Translation gives CASSKEKGNRAYEQYV.

The chain combines TRBV6-2 or TRBV6-3 with TRBJ1-5; 8 positions agree with TRBD1. This CDR3 is built from 17 residues. V trimming: 5 bases; J trimming: 3 bases; junction bases outside the gene matches: 12. Germline values: CDR1 MNHEY, CDR2 SVGEGT. CDR3 protein: CASSQAWDRSFNQPQHF. CDR3 DNA sequence: TGTGCCAGCAGTCAGGCATGGGACAGGAGCTTCAATCAGCCCCAGCATTTT.